These 26 T cell receptor beta chains originate from one sample sequenced in a study of a mutant IDH1 vaccine in newly diagnosed glioma. These TCRs' antigens remain unknown. Described time point: week 35, safety follow-up. Vaccination comprised doses that each held 300 ug of mutant IDH1 20-mer peptide, plus topical imiquimod. The method was immunoSEQ multiplex PCR; TCRdb's version includes in-frame clones alone and lacks a portion of them. The sample lists some 66,000 clones, less than 90% occurring once. The sample was PBMCs, taken from a glioma patient whose treatment included an IDH1 peptide vaccine. These receptor sequences come from a young man with glioma.

The gene calls are TRBV4-1 and TRBJ2-3; unclear D gene. The CDR3 is 14 residues long. Looked up from germline, CDR1 is MGHRA and CDR2 is YSYEKL. The ends were cut back, 4 bases at V and 6 bases at J, with 14 bases in the middle. CDR3 sequence reads: CASSPSAASDTQYF. The CDR3 nucleotides read TGCGCCAGCAGCCCCAGTGCAGCCTCCGATACGCAGTATTTT.

This clone appeared once. This sequence joins TRBV18 and TRBJ2-5; TRBD1 matches 8 bases. Germline CDR1 reads KGHSH; CDR2 reads LQKENI. This CDR3 has 15 residues. V trimming: 6 bases; J trimming: 8 bases; junction bases outside the gene matches: 14. The chain's CDR3 is CASSLLGQDEGTQYF. CDR3 nucleotide sequence: TGTGCCAGCTCCCTTTTGGGACAGGACGAAGGTACCCAGTACTTC.

This clone was found once. The chain is built from TRBV29-1 and TRBJ1-6, with D unresolved. V lost 7 bases and J 6 bases, leaving 13 bases between the germline ends. CDR1 and CDR2 from the germline V gene are SQVTM and ANQGSEA. There are 13 residues in the CDR3. CDR3 sequence: CSALGDGNSPLHF. For the CDR3, the DNA is TGCAGCGCGCTGGGCGACGGTAATTCACCCCTCCACTTT.

The chain joins TRBV18 to TRBJ2-7, with TRBD1 as a possible D gene (6 bases). Germline V lookup: CDR1 KGHSH, CDR2 LQKENI. With 3 bases removed from V and 1 base from J, the gap between germline ends came to 10 bases. The CDR3 totals 14 residues. CDR3 sequence reads: CASSPGHQSYEQYF. CDR3 DNA sequence: TGTGCCAGCTCACCGGGACACCAATCCTACGAGCAGTACTTC.

V and J are TRBV28 and TRBJ1-5; 10 bases agree with TRBD1. CDR1 and CDR2 from the germline V gene are MDHEN and SYDVKM. CDR3 length equals 14 residues. J lost 6 bases, V lost 6 bases, and 5 bases had no gene match. The chain's CDR3 is CASSTGQGSQPQHF. CDR3 in DNA: TGTGCCAGCAGCACGGGACAGGGGAGTCAGCCCCAGCATTTT.

This chain uses TRBV4-1 with TRBJ2-1; D may correspond to TRBD1 or TRBD2 (6 bases each). The CDR3 extends over 15 amino acids. Germline CDR1 MGHRA, CDR2 YSYEKL. With 1 base removed from V and 4 bases from J, the gap between germline ends came to 11 bases. CDR3 sequence reads: CASSQVGGLYNEQFF. The CDR3 DNA follows: TGCGCCAGCAGCCAAGTGGGGGGCTTATACAATGAGCAGTTCTTC.

V gene TRBV5-1 combines with J gene TRBJ1-4; the match to TRBD1 covers 8 bases. The CDR3 is 14 residues long. The ends lost 0 bases at V and 11 bases at J; junction bases unmatched: 6. In germline, CDR1 is SGHRS, CDR2 YFSETQ. CDR3: CASSLDRGSGKLFF. The CDR3, as DNA: TGCGCCAGCAGCTTGGACAGGGGGAGTGGGAAACTGTTTTTT.

The V call is TRBV5-6, the J call TRBJ1-1; TRBD1 is a possible D gene (5 bases). Germline V CDR1 and CDR2: SGHDT, YYEEEE. Trimming left V 3 bases short and J 1 base short, with 13 bases between. This CDR3 spans 15 amino acids. The DNA of the CDR3 is TGTGCCAGCAGCTGGGGACGGACCGCGAACACTGAAGCTTTCTTT. This encodes CASSWGRTANTEAFF.

The chain has TRBV6-5 and TRBJ1-1; 11 bases are a match to TRBD1. In germline, CDR1 is MNHEY, CDR2 SVGAGI. The CDR3 runs to 15 residues. After removal of 4 bases from V and 6 bases from J, the junction contained 7 bases not matched to a gene. CDR3 amino acids: CASSSRTGGRPEAFF. CDR3 nucleotides: TGTGCCAGCAGTTCGCGGACAGGGGGCCGACCTGAAGCTTTCTTT.

CDR3 in DNA: TGCGCCAGCAGCACTCACGGGACAGGGGAAGAGACCCAGTACTTC. It is translated as CASSTHGTGEETQYF. This chain joins TRBV4-1 and TRBJ2-5; 10 bases agree with TRBD1. Unmatched junction bases numbered 6, after V lost 5 bases and J lost 3 bases. The CDR3 runs to 15 residues. CDR1 and CDR2 from the germline V gene are MGHRA and YSYEKL.

The J gene is TRBJ2-7, the V gene TRBV5-6, with D perhaps assigned TRBD1 or TRBD2 (6 bases each). CDR3 size: 15 residues. V dropped 4 bases and J dropped 4 bases, with 18 bases sitting between them. Germline CDR1 and CDR2: SGHDT and YYEEEE. The CDR3 loop is CASSLRGARGYEQYF. In nucleotides, the CDR3 is TGTGCCAGCAGCCTGAGGGGGGCCAGGGGTTACGAGCAGTACTTC.

This clone was counted ten times or more. The chain is built from TRBV18 and TRBJ1-2; weak D call: TRBD1 (5 bases). V lost 3 bases and J lost 4, with 12 bases in between. This CDR3 is built from 14 residues. Per the germline V gene, CDR1 is KGHSH and CDR2 is LQKENI. The CDR3 region has the DNA TGTGCCAGCTCACCCCGGGACTCCCGCTATGGCTACACCTTC. Protein product: CASSPRDSRYGYTF.

The V gene is TRBV4-1, the J gene TRBJ2-5; 8 bases match TRBD2. The CDR3 runs 19 residues. Germline CDR1 and CDR2: MGHRA and YSYEKL. Losses at the gene ends were 0 bases for V and 1 base for J; bases not matched to a gene: 13. The CDR3: CASSQEGPVSGGPQETQYF. The CDR3 coding sequence is TGCGCCAGCAGCCAAGAGGGGCCTGTAAGCGGGGGCCCCCAAGAGACCCAGTACTTC.

This chain connects TRBV5-1 to TRBJ2-7; the D is unclear. CDR1 and CDR2 (germline): SGHRS, YFSETQ. The CDR3 has 14 residues. V was cut by 4 bases and J by 4 bases, with 15 bases left in between. For the CDR3, the DNA is TGCGCCAGCAGCCCGGCAGACGGCGCATACGAGCAGTACTTC. Its translation is CASSPADGAYEQYF.

The chain links TRBV6-5 to TRBJ1-2; perhaps TRBD1 as D (5 bases). The CDR3 loop spans 15 amino acids. CDR1 MNHEY and CDR2 SVGAGI come from the germline V gene. V gave up 4 bases and J gave up 8 bases, with 20 bases separating them. The CDR3 coding sequence is TGTGCCAGCAGTTCTTGGATAGGGGAAAGGGGAGGCTACACCTTC. Encoded protein: CASSSWIGERGGYTF.

The V and J genes are TRBV27 and TRBJ1-5, with D possibly TRBD1 on 6 matching bases. The CDR3 has 15 residues. Looked up from germline, CDR1 is MNHEY and CDR2 is SMNVEV (reference sequence). Trimming took off 3 bases at V and 0 bases at J, with 9 bases between the two ends. CDR3 region: CASSFRGYSNQPQHF. The CDR3 DNA sequence: TGTGCCAGCAGTTTCAGGGGTTATAGCAATCAGCCCCAGCATTTT.

This clone showed up just once. This chain uses TRBV4-2 with TRBJ1-1; D is uncertain. Germline V gives CDR1 LGHNA, CDR2 YNFKEQ. The CDR3 is 19 amino acids. V gave up 0 bases and J gave up 0 bases, with 20 bases separating them. In DNA, the CDR3 is TGTGCCAGCAGCCAAGATCTCGGTGTGGCGGATAGAATGAACACTGAAGCTTTCTTT. Translation: CASSQDLGVADRMNTEAFF.

The chain uses TRBV29-1 and TRBJ1-4; D is uncertain. Germline-derived CDR1 and CDR2 are SQVTM and ANQGSEA. Trimming took 6 bases from V and 4 from J, leaving 18 bases between them. The length of the CDR3 is 15 residues. The DNA of the CDR3 is TGCAGCGTGCGCCCTCGAGGAGTGAATAATGAAAAACTGTTTTTT. Protein: CSVRPRGVNNEKLFF.

The chain couples TRBV6-4 to TRBJ2-3, with 14 bases matching TRBD2. Germline V CDR1 and CDR2: MRHNA, SNTAGT. V lost 6 bases, J lost 5 bases, and 7 bases stayed unmatched. CDR3 length equals 16 residues. The CDR3 nucleotides are TGTGCCAGCAGGCGGACTAGCGGGGGGCTGGGAGATACGCAGTATTTT. Protein: CASRRTSGGLGDTQYF.

The genes are TRBV7-9 and TRBJ2-3; D is undetermined. CDR3 size: 13 residues. The V and J ends lost 5 bases and 2 bases respectively, with 8 bases between them. In germline, CDR1 is SEHNR, CDR2 FQNEAQ (reference sequence). The CDR3 is CASSPTSTDTQYF. The CDR3 DNA reads as TGTGCCAGCAGCCCTACCTCCACAGATACGCAGTATTTT.

V is TRBV7-9 and J is TRBJ1-2; 8 nucleotides line up with TRBD1. This CDR3 is 17 amino acids long. Germline-derived CDR1 and CDR2 are SEHNR and FQNEAQ (reference sequence). With 4 bases clipped from V and 1 base from J, the junction kept 11 bases outside the gene matches. The chain's CDR3 is CASSSSQGGKINYGYTF. The CDR3 nucleotides read TGTGCCAGCAGCTCCTCACAGGGGGGGAAAATTAACTATGGCTACACCTTC.

The CDR3 coding sequence is TGTGCCAGCCGCCCCGGAGGTAATTCACCCCTCCACTTT. Its protein is CASRPGGNSPLHF. V is TRBV2 and J is TRBJ1-6; D gene ambiguous. The germline gives CDR1 SNHLY, CDR2 FYNNEI. Trimming removed 8 bases at V and 6 bases at J, with 11 bases between. The CDR3 is 13 amino acids. The variable domain in full, completed from reference TRBV2 and TRBJ1-6, reads EPEVTQTPSHQVTQMGQEVILRCVPISNHLYFYWYRQILGQKVEFLVSFYNNEISEKSEIFDDQFSVERPDGSNFTLKIRSTKLEDSAMYFCASRPGGNSPLHFGNGTRLTVT.

This rearrangement joins TRBV15 to TRBJ2-7; TRBD1 agrees at 7 bases. Germline V gene data show CDR1 as LNHNV and CDR2 as YYDKDF (reference sequence). The trim removed 0 bases at V and 3 bases at J, leaving 8 bases unmatched. The CDR3 spans 16 residues. This CDR3 reads CATSRDHPGTVYEQYF. The CDR3 nucleotides are TGTGCCACCAGCAGAGACCATCCCGGGACAGTCTACGAGCAGTACTTC.

This clone came up once. J is TRBJ2-3 and V is TRBV11-2; D is unresolved. Germline V gene lookup returns CDR1 SGHAT and CDR2 FQNNGV. The CDR3 totals 15 residues. Trimming cost V 1 base and J 2 bases, with 10 bases left between them. CDR3 sequence (DNA): TGTGCCAGCAGCTTAGGCACTTTTTCCACAGATACGCAGTATTTT. Its protein is CASSLGTFSTDTQYF.

The chain links TRBV27 to TRBJ1-5; TRBD1 might be the D (5 bases). In germline, CDR1 is MNHEY, CDR2 SMNVEV (reference sequence). The length of the CDR3 is 14 residues. V lost 6 bases to trimming and J lost 3 bases, with 12 bases between them. CDR3: CASRGGTDNQPQHF. Here the CDR3 DNA reads TGTGCCAGCAGGGGGGGGACGGACAATCAGCCCCAGCATTTT.

This chain connects TRBV18 to TRBJ1-5, with D maybe TRBD1 (5 bases). Germline V gene data show CDR1 as KGHSH and CDR2 as LQKENI. The CDR3 is 20 residues long. V lost 4 bases, J lost 0 bases, and 25 bases lay in between. This CDR3 reads CASSQSRNPTVPLSNQPQHF. The CDR3 coding sequence is TGTGCCAGCTCACAAAGCAGAAATCCGACAGTCCCCCTTAGCAATCAGCCCCAGCATTTT.